One and the same sample provided the 8 T cell receptor beta chains below, sequenced in a study of T cell clones after liver transplantation. Here immunoSEQ multiplex PCR was the method, and the copy in TCRdb shows in-frame clones only, minus some. The sample contains tens of thousands of clones, 60% to 80% of which appear only once. The source material was CD4+ T cells from blood, sampled at the 22-month timepoint. The receptors were gathered from a human patient who received a liver transplant. T cells may partly derive from the graft donor.

The chain links TRBV10-3 to TRBJ2-7; no firm D call. With 3 bases removed from V and 3 bases from J, the gap between germline ends came to 3 bases. The CDR3 runs 11 residues. Germline V gene data show CDR1 as ENHRY and CDR2 as SYGVKD. The CDR3 protein is CAISDLYEQYF. In DNA form, the CDR3 reads TGTGCCATCAGTGACCTCTACGAGCAGTACTTC.

V and J are TRBV6-5 and TRBJ1-5, with 10 bases fitting TRBD1. CDR1 is MNHEY, CDR2 SVGAGI, per germline. The CDR3 consists of 16 residues. V lost 0 bases to trimming and J lost 2 bases; unmatched junction nucleotides: 1. Here the CDR3 reads CASSYSGTGGNQPQHF. The CDR3 DNA follows: TGTGCCAGCAGTTACTCCGGGACAGGGGGCAATCAGCCCCAGCATTTT.

V is TRBV28 and J is TRBJ1-6, with a weak D call TRBD1 (5 bases). The germline CDR1 and CDR2 sequences are MDHEN and SYDVKM. CDR3 length: 14 residues. Trimming pared 7 bases from V and 11 bases from J, leaving 18 bases between. Here the CDR3 reads CASIPDQGEAPLHF. The CDR3 DNA reads TGTGCCAGCATACCCGACCAAGGGGAAGCACCCCTCCACTTT. Variable domain in full (rest from reference TRBV28 and TRBJ1-6): DVKVTQSSRYLVKRTGEKVFLECVQDMDHENMFWYRQDPGLGLRLIYFSYDVKMKEKGDIPEGYSVSREKKERFSLILESASTNQTSMYLCASIPDQGEAPLHFGNGTRLTVT.

The chain links TRBV2 to TRBJ2-3; D gene uncertain. Germline-derived CDR1 and CDR2 are SNHLY and FYNNEI. V gave up 6 bases and J gave up 2 bases, with 9 bases separating them. The CDR3 contains 13 residues. The CDR3 region is CASSLLITDTQYF. The CDR3 region has the DNA TGTGCCAGCAGCCTACTCATCACAGATACGCAGTATTTT.

This clone has just one count. The gene calls are TRBV19 and TRBJ2-5; D perhaps matches TRBD2 (5 bases). The V end lost 6 bases, the J end lost 5 bases, and 16 bases lay between the germline ends. CDR1 is LNHDA, CDR2 SQIVND, per germline (reference sequence). The CDR3 runs 14 residues. CDR3 sequence (DNA): TGTGCCAGTAGCTATGGCCCCGGAGGCGAGACCCAGTACTTC. It yields the protein CASSYGPGGETQYF.

The chain joins TRBV9 to TRBJ1-2; 7 bases line up with TRBD1. Germline lookup yields CDR1 SGDLS and CDR2 YYNGEE. Trimming removed 4 bases from V and 4 bases from J; junction bases left unmatched: 7. This CDR3 is 14 amino acids long. The CDR3 loop reads CASSHPGGSYGYTF. CDR3 coding DNA: TGTGCCAGCAGCCACCCAGGGGGTAGCTATGGCTACACCTTC.

This chain joins TRBV9 and TRBJ1-3; tentatively, D is TRBD1 (5 bases). CDR3 length: 16 amino acids. CDR1 is SGDLS, CDR2 YYNGEE, per germline. V was clipped by 0 bases and J by 0 bases, with 10 bases between them. In DNA, the CDR3 is TGTGCCAGCAGCGTAGTCAGGGTTAGCTCTGGAAACACCATATATTTT. This translates into CASSVVRVSSGNTIYF. Based on the CDR3 plus reference TRBV9 and TRBJ1-3, the full variable domain is DSGVTQTPKHLITATGQRVTLRCSPRSGDLSVYWYQQSLDQGLQFLIQYYNGEERAKGNILERFSAQQFPDLHSELNLSSLELGDSALYFCASSVVRVSSGNTIYFGEGSWLTVV.

This chain links TRBV28 with TRBJ2-7; TRBD2 matches 13 bases. V was clipped by 11 bases and J by 4 bases; unmatched bases: 11. The CDR3 is 15 amino acids. Per the germline V gene, CDR1 is MDHEN and CDR2 is SYDVKM. CDR3 DNA sequence: TGTGCCTCTGGATGGACTAGCGGGGGTCTTTACGAGCAGTACTTC. Its translation: CASGWTSGGLYEQYF.